Listed below are T cell receptor beta chains from one sample, sequenced in a study of T cell responses to AZD1222 COVID-19 vaccine. Generated by immunoSEQ multiplex PCR, the TCRdb table keeps only in-frame clones and is missing some. In the table there are roughly 200,000 clones, approximately 90% of which are singletons. The sequenced sample was peripheral blood, obtained 28 days after the second dose of the MenACWY control vaccine. The source of these receptors is an adult who received the MenACWY meningococcal vaccine as a control. Both conserved end residues are part of each CDR3. A D gene is named only where the DNA matches it firmly.

J	D	V	CDR3
TRBJ1-3	-	TRBV19	CASSIGSGNTIYF
TRBJ1-5	-	TRBV12-5	CASGLGNQTDQPQHF
TRBJ1-4	-	TRBV9	CASSPSGGIGEKLFF
TRBJ2-5	TRBD2	TRBV7-2	CASTTGGAETQYF
TRBJ2-3	-	TRBV19	CASRRASDTQYF
TRBJ2-1	-	TRBV28	CASSPFDGSSYNEQFF
TRBJ1-1	-	TRBV15	CATSRGQEGTEAFF
TRBJ2-3	-	TRBV19	CASSITLAGVKTDTQYF
TRBJ2-2	TRBD2	TRBV19	CASSIDGTSGRANTGELFF
TRBJ2-7	TRBD1	TRBV5-1	CASSSPGTGWNEQYF
TRBJ2-5	TRBD1	TRBV3-1/TRBV3-2	CASSQGQGGETQYF
TRBJ1-2	TRBD1	TRBV5-1	CASSLMGQGVGGYTF
TRBJ1-2	-	TRBV2	CASSESTGDYGYTF
TRBJ2-5	TRBD2	TRBV7-9	CASSSGTSGSGQETQYF
TRBJ2-5	-	TRBV7-9	CASSTRQASWVQETQYF
TRBJ1-2	-	TRBV3-1/TRBV3-2	CASSQEIGYGYTF
TRBJ1-4	TRBD1	TRBV2	CASSETGGDEKLFF
TRBJ2-2	-	TRBV3-1/TRBV3-2	CASSQKRAYTGELFF
TRBJ2-2	TRBD2	TRBV7-3	CASSPTLAGVKTGELFF
TRBJ1-2	-	TRBV10-3	CAISDAGSRTGYTF
TRBJ1-5	-	TRBV4-3	CASSQDGGENQPQHF
TRBJ1-5	TRBD1	TRBV29-1	CSVGTGGGQPQHF
TRBJ2-7	TRBD2	TRBV14	CASSQGVPGTSEAYEQYF
TRBJ2-1	TRBD2	TRBV9	CASSVAPGTSVYNEQFF
TRBJ2-1	-	TRBV7-3	CASSPRTEGEQFF
TRBJ2-1	-	TRBV6-6	CASSELGEQFF
TRBJ2-7	-	TRBV2	CASSGQAYEQYF
TRBJ2-1	-	TRBV7-8	CASSPLIGSSYNEQFF
TRBJ1-1	-	TRBV27	CASSSHRRNTEAFF
TRBJ1-5	-	TRBV20-1	CSASDRWKPQHF
TRBJ2-3	TRBD2	TRBV5-1	CASTILAGADTQYF
TRBJ1-4	-	TRBV28	CASSTDRPNEKLFF
TRBJ1-1	-	TRBV7-3	CASSLRHGVNTEAFF
TRBJ1-2	-	TRBV9	CASSVANTGTNYGYTF
TRBJ2-2	TRBD2	TRBV28	CATLAGGGTGELFF
TRBJ1-5	-	TRBV3-1/TRBV3-2	CASSQDSSNQPQHF
TRBJ1-2	-	TRBV7-9	CASSPVTGYGYTF
TRBJ2-1	TRBD2	TRBV5-1	CASSPTSGSYNEQFF
TRBJ1-6	-	TRBV2	CASSENPNSPLHF
TRBJ1-2	-	TRBV14	CASSQDLRSNYGYTF
TRBJ2-3	-	TRBV24-1	CATSDLRFGGSDTQYF
TRBJ1-5	-	TRBV28	CASSSQMPTYRNQPQHF
TRBJ2-5	TRBD1	TRBV9	CASSFSDRAETQYF
TRBJ1-5	TRBD1	TRBV7-9	CASSSIQGIRASPQHF
TRBJ1-5	-	TRBV7-2	CASGPRADLAQHF
TRBJ2-3	-	TRBV28	CASSLYPLTSTDTQYF
TRBJ2-7	-	TRBV10-3	CAIRTEEYEQYF
TRBJ1-2	-	TRBV24-1	CAAGAGYGYTF
TRBJ1-1	-	TRBV10-3	CASRNTEAFF
TRBJ1-2	TRBD1	TRBV5-1	CASSFDNWDRSQGGYTF
TRBJ1-5	-	TRBV7-2	CASSHNSGRGGQPQHF
TRBJ1-3	-	TRBV6-5	CASSYGVAGNTIYF
TRBJ1-2	-	TRBV10-3	CATTRGEGHGYTF
TRBJ1-2	TRBD1	TRBV9	CASSDRGTGEPYGYTF
TRBJ1-2	TRBD1	TRBV7-8	CASSLAPGQPNYGYTF
TRBJ2-7	-	TRBV9	CASSVGIADSYEQYF
TRBJ1-1	-	TRBV7-8	CASSPRGHVNTEAFF
TRBJ2-2	TRBD2	TRBV6-6	CASSSNGRVTGELFF